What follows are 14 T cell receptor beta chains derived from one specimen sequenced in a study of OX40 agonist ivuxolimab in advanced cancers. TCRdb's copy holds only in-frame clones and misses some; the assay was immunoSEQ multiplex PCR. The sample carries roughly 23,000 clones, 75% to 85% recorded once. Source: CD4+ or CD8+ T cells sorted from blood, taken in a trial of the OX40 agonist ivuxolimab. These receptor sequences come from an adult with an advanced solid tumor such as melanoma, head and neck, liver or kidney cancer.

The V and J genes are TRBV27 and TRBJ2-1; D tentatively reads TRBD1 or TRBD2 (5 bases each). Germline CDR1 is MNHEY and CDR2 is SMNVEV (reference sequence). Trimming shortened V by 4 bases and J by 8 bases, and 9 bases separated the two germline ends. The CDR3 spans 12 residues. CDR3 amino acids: CASSSRGYEQFF. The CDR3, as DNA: TGTGCCAGCAGTTCGAGGGGTTATGAGCAGTTCTTC.

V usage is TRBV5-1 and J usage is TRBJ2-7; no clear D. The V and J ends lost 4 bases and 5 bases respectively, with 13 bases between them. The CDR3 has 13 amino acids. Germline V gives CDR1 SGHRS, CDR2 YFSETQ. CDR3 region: CASSVKVGHEQYF. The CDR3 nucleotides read TGCGCCAGCAGCGTCAAGGTGGGCCACGAGCAGTACTTC.

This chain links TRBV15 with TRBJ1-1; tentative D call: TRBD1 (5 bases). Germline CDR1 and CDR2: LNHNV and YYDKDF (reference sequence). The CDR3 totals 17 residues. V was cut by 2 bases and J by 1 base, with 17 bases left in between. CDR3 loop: CATSRWDFQGRNTEAFF. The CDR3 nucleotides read TGTGCCACCAGCAGATGGGACTTCCAAGGAAGGAACACTGAAGCTTTCTTT.

DNA of the CDR3: TGTGCCATCAGTGATATGAGAGGACAGACCCCCTACGAGCAGTACTTC. It translates to CAISDMRGQTPYEQYF. J is TRBJ2-7 and V is TRBV10-3, with TRBD1 as a possible D gene (6 bases). The ends were cut back, 3 bases at V and 2 bases at J, with 17 bases in the middle. CDR3 length: 16 amino acids. Germline V gene sequence: CDR1 ENHRY, CDR2 SYGVKD.

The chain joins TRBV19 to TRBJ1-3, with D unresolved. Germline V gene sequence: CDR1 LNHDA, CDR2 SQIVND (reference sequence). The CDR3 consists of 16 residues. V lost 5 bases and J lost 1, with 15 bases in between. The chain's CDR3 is CASSLRPSLSGNTIYF. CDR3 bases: TGTGCCAGTAGTCTCCGACCGTCCCTTTCTGGAAACACCATATATTTT.

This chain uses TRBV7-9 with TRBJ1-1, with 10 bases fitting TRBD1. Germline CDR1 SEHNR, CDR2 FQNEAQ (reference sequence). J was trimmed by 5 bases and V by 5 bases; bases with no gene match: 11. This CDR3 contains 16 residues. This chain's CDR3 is CASSPGQGTVDTEAFF. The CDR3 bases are TGTGCCAGCAGCCCGGGACAGGGGACGGTGGATACTGAAGCTTTCTTT.

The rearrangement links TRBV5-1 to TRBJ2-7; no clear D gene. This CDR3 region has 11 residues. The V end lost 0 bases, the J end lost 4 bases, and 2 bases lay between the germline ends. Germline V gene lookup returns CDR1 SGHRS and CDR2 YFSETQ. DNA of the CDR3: TGCGCCAGCAGCTTGGGGTACGAGCAGTACTTC. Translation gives CASSLGYEQYF.

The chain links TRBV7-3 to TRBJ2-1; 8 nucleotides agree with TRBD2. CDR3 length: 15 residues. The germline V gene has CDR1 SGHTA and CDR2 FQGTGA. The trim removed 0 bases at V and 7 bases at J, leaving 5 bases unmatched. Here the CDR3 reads CASSLTGVAGNEQFF. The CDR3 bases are TGTGCCAGCAGCTTAACAGGGGTAGCGGGGAATGAGCAGTTCTTC.

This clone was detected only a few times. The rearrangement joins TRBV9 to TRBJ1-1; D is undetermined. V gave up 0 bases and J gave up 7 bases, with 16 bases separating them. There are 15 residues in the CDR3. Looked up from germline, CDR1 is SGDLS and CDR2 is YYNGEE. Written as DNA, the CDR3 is TGTGCCAGCAGCGTAGATGGAGGGAACGGCGGTGAAGCTTTCTTT. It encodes CASSVDGGNGGEAFF.

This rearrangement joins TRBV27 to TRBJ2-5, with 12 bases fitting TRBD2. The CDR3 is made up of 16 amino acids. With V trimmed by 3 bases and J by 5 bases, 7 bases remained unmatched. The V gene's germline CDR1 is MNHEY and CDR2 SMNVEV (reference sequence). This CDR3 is CASSLTSGGRRETQYF. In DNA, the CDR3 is TGTGCCAGCAGTTTGACTAGCGGGGGAAGGCGGGAGACCCAGTACTTC.

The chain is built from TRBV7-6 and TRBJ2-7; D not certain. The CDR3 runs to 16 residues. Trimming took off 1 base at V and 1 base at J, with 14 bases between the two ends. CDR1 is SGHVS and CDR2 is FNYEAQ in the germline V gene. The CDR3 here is CASSLGIGSESYEQYF. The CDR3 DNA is TGTGCCAGCAGCTTAGGCATCGGCAGCGAATCCTACGAGCAGTACTTC. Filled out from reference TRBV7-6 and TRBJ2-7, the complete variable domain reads GAGVSQSPRYKVTKRGQDVALRCDPISGHVSLYWYRQALGQGPEFLTYFNYEAQQDKSGLPNDRFSAERPEGSISTLTIQRTEQRDSAMYRCASSLGIGSESYEQYFGPGTRLTVT.

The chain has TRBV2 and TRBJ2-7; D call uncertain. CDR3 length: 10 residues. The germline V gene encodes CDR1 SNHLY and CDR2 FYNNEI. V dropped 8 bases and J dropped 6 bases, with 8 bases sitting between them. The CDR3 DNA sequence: TGTGCCAGCGGACCCGGCGAGCAGTACTTC. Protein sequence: CASGPGEQYF.

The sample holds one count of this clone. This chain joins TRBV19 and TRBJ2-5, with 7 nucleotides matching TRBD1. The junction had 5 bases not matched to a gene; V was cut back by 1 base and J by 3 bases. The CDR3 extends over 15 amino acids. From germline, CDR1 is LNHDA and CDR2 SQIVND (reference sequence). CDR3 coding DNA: TGTGCCAGTAGTATAGCAGCGACAGGGAAAGAGACCCAGTACTTC. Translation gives CASSIAATGKETQYF.

The DNA for the CDR3 is TGTGCCAGCAGCTTACGATCGGGGGGCGACGAGCAGTACTTC. Residues: CASSLRSGGDEQYF. V gene TRBV7-9 combines with J gene TRBJ2-7, with TRBD2 as a possible D gene (7 bases). V was clipped by 2 bases and J by 5 bases, with 13 bases between them. This CDR3 has 14 residues. CDR1 is SEHNR and CDR2 is FQNEAQ in the germline V gene (reference sequence).